This entry lists 8 T cell receptor beta chains sequenced from one sample in a study of beta chain features in type 1 diabetes. Points from the study as a whole: TCRB CDR3s from Type 1 diabetes patients were moderately but significantly shorter in all four CD4+ subsets.

Their antigens are not known. Every bit of the isolated RNA underwent reverse transcription, so sequencing read expressed TCRB transcripts. Clones were sequenced by immunoSEQ multiplex PCR, and TCRdb holds only the in-frame ones, with some missing. Counted here are approximately 730,000 clones, 13% occurring once; the ten biggest clones make up approximately 0.022%. Sequences were obtained from naive CD4+ T cells from blood. The receptors stem from a man younger than 35 with type 1 diabetes.

The chain couples TRBV29-1 to TRBJ2-7; a possible D gene is TRBD1 (5 bases). Trimming left V 4 bases short and J 4 bases short, with 14 bases between. Germline loops: CDR1 SQVTM, CDR2 ANQGSEA. This CDR3 comprises 13 residues. CDR3 in DNA: TGCAGCGTTGGGGGCTGGGCGGCATACGAGCAGTACTTC. It is translated as CSVGGWAAYEQYF.

This clone was observed a handful of times. The V gene is TRBV9, the J gene TRBJ2-5; possibly TRBD1 for D (6 bases). This CDR3 region has 14 residues. V shed 4 bases and J shed 4 bases, with 14 bases lying between them. Germline V lookup: CDR1 SGDLS, CDR2 YYNGEE. CDR3 sequence reads: CASSPRQAGETQYF. CDR3 coding DNA: TGTGCCAGCAGCCCCCGACAGGCTGGAGAGACCCAGTACTTC.

V and J are TRBV19 and TRBJ1-2; no reliable D call. The germline gives CDR1 LNHDA, CDR2 SQIVND (reference sequence). V was shortened by 3 bases and J by 3 bases, with 8 bases between the two germline ends. The CDR3 has 13 residues. CDR3 DNA: TGTGCCAGTAGTATGACTGAGTACTATGGCTACACCTTC. It codes for CASSMTEYYGYTF.

This clone was picked up a small number of times. The chain has TRBV28 and TRBJ1-2; D unresolved. CDR3 length: 12 amino acids. The germline V gene encodes CDR1 MDHEN and CDR2 SYDVKM. The V end lost 8 bases, the J end lost 4 bases, and 11 bases lay between the germline ends. The CDR3 DNA reads TGTGCCAGCCGCGGGGTCGGCTATGGCTACACCTTC. The encoded protein is CASRGVGYGYTF.

The chain has TRBV18 and TRBJ1-1, with D unclear. The CDR3 runs to 11 residues. Trimming pared 5 bases from V and 6 bases from J, leaving 7 bases between. Germline assignment: CDR1 KGHSH and CDR2 LQKENI. Written as DNA, the CDR3 is TGTGCCAGCTCAGGGGTTTCTGAAGCTTTCTTT. This encodes CASSGVSEAFF.

The rearrangement links TRBV6-6 to TRBJ1-1; D possibly corresponds to TRBD1 (6 bases). The V end was cut by 5 bases, the J end by 7 bases, with 14 bases between. CDR1 and CDR2 (germline): MNHNY, SVGAGI (reference sequence). The CDR3 has 13 residues. CDR3 sequence: CASSHDRIYEAFF. The CDR3 DNA is TGTGCCAGCAGTCATGACAGGATCTATGAAGCTTTCTTT.

This clone turned up a few times. The chain joins TRBV19 to TRBJ1-6; D not resolved. This CDR3 comprises 18 residues. V lost 0 bases and J lost 6, with 18 bases in between. Germline V gives CDR1 LNHDA, CDR2 SQIVND (reference sequence). CDR3 residues: CASSIDPLTLDGNSPLHF. As DNA, the CDR3 is TGTGCCAGTAGTATAGACCCACTGACCCTGGACGGTAATTCACCCCTCCACTTT.

A few counts support this clone. V is TRBV2 and J is TRBJ2-7, with 10 bases that match TRBD2. This CDR3 is 14 amino acids long. Germline V lookup: CDR1 SNHLY, CDR2 FYNNEI. With V trimmed by 6 bases and J by 2 bases, 4 bases remained unmatched. Written as DNA, the CDR3 is TGTGCCAGCAGGAGTAGCGGGGGGACCTACGAGCAGTACTTC. The encoded protein is CASRSSGGTYEQYF.